This entry is about one T cell receptor beta chain. This entry comes from a study of shared T cell receptors in the human thymus. V was clipped by 6 bases and J by 2 bases; unmatched bases: 7. CDR1 is SQVTM and CDR2 is ANQGSEA in the germline V gene. CDR3 length equals 14 residues. Profiling relied on immunoSEQ multiplex PCR, and the TCRdb table lists in-frame clones only, not all of them. Of about 500,000 clones listed, 78% are singletons. This same sample was also taken into another study, of human thymus T cells. That source adds: Donation was from healthy Finnish infants who were having corrective surgery that addressed congenital heart defects. Thymus specimens were resections from corrective heart surgery. V and J gene usage appeared biased in thymic and blood repertoires. Related research described strongly overlapping thymic repertoires in unrelated people.

The chain recombines TRBV29-1 with TRBJ1-5; 7 bases are shared with TRBD1. The material sequenced was thymocytes. The receptor was isolated from a boy less than two years old with a congenital heart defect. CDR3 loop: CSVRQGLGNQPQHF. The CDR3 DNA is TGCAGCGTCCGACAGGGCTTGGGCAATCAGCCCCAGCATTTT.